This T cell receptor (beta chain) is from a study of OX40 agonist ivuxolimab in advanced cancers. The protocol was immunoSEQ multiplex PCR, while the TCRdb copy is restricted to in-frame clones and leaves out a portion. The table lists about 67,000 clones, about 85% of them singletons. The CDR3 has 16 amino acids. Germline values: CDR1 SNHLY, CDR2 FYNNEI. V gave up 9 bases and J gave up 1 base, with 19 bases separating them. In its sample, this clone was seen once. This TCR derives from an adult with an advanced solid tumor such as melanoma, head and neck, liver or kidney cancer. V and J are TRBV2 and TRBJ2-4, with D tentatively TRBD1 or TRBD2 (5 bases each). Sequenced here: CD4+ or CD8+ T cells sorted from blood, sampled in a trial of the OX40 agonist ivuxolimab. In DNA, the CDR3 is TGTGCCAGTGCCGCGGACGGGGCTTTGGCCAAAAACATTCAGTACTTC. Translation: CASAADGALAKNIQYF.